These 2 T cell receptor beta chains were all obtained from the same sample, sequenced in a study of long-term antiretroviral therapy in people with HIV. Runs used v3.0 of the immunoSEQ assay and were done at survey level. TCRdb keeps only in-frame clones here, not all; method: immunoSEQ multiplex PCR. In the table there are 20,000 to 25,000 clones, approximately 92% of which are singletons. The material sequenced was unsorted PBMCs, taken 4.4 years after starting antiretroviral therapy. The receptors were gathered from a woman in her forties or fifties with HIV.

The rearrangement links TRBV7-2 to TRBJ1-2; tentative D call: TRBD1 (6 bases). Per germline, CDR1 SGHTA and CDR2 FQGNSA. Trimming took off 2 bases at V and 8 bases at J, with 12 bases between the two ends. The CDR3 is made up of 13 amino acids. The CDR3 is CASSLRQAWGYTF. The CDR3 nucleotides are TGTGCCAGCAGCTTAAGACAGGCATGGGGCTACACCTTC.

This clone has a single count. The chain links TRBV7-2 to TRBJ1-1, with a weak D call TRBD1 (6 bases). The length of the CDR3 is 14 residues. Germline loops: CDR1 SGHTA, CDR2 FQGNSA. Trimming stripped 2 bases from V and 5 bases from J, with 12 bases between. This chain's CDR3 is CASSLRGGVTEAFF. As DNA, the CDR3 is TGTGCCAGCAGCTTAAGGGGGGGCGTGACTGAAGCTTTCTTT.